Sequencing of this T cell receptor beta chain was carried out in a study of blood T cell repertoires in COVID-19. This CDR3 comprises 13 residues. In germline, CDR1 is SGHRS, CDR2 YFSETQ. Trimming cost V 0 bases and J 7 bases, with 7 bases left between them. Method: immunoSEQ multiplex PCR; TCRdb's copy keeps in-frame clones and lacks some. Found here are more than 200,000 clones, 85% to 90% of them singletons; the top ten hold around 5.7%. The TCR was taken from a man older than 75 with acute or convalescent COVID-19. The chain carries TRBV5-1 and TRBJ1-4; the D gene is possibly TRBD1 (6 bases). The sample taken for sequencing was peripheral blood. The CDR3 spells CASSLDRVEKLFF. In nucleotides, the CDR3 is TGCGCCAGCAGCTTGGACAGGGTTGAAAAACTGTTTTTT. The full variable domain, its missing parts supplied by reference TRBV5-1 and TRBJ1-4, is KAGVTQTPRYLIKTRGQQVTLSCSPISGHRSVSWYQQTPGQGLQFLFEYFSETQRNKGNFPGRFSGRQFSNSRSEMNVSTLELGDSALYLCASSLDRVEKLFFGSGTQLSVL.